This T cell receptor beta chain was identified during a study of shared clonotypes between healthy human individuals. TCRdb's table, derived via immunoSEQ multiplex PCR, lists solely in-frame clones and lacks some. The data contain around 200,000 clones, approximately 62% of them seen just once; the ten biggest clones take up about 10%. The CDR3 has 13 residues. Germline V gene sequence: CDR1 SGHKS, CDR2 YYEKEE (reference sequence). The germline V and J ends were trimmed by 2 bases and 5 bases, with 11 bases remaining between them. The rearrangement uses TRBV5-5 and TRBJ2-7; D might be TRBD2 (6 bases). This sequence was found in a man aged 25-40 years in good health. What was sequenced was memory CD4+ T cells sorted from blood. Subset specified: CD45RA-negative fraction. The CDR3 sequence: CASSLPGRNEQYF. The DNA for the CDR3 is TGTGCCAGCAGCTTACCGGGGAGGAACGAGCAGTACTTC.